The present TCR beta chain was sequenced within a study of molecular identifiers for immune sequencing clone quantification. Study-level points and caveats: Spiked Jurkat TCR RNA originating from one cell could reportedly be identified amid more than 800,000 naive cells.

CDR3 length: 16 residues. V lost 1 base and J lost 0, with 11 bases in between. Germline CDR1 MGHRA, CDR2 YSYEKL. The bulk TCR libraries were made with methods described before and with listed TCR primers. TCRdb re-called the PCR reads with MiXCR, one entry per CDR3 protein. The data hold approximately 630,000 distinct CDR3 sequences, with around 25% observed a single time. Isolation of naive CD8 T cells was achieved by sorting on a CD8+CD4-CCR7+CD45RA+ phenotype. With regard to this clonotype: As yet, its antigen is unknown.

The receptor was isolated from a human donor in good health. Some libraries in this study had Jurkat cell RNA spiked in. Sequenced: naive CD8+ T cells from blood, with Jurkat cell RNA spiked in. Subset defined: FACS-sorted CD8+CD4-CCR7+CD45RA+ naive T cells. The chain joins TRBV4-1 to TRBJ2-3, with D perhaps matching TRBD1 (5 bases). The CDR3 sequence is CASSQGTPPSTDTQYF. The CDR3 DNA is TGCGCCAGCAGCCAAGGGACACCGCCTAGCACAGATACGCAGTATTTT.